These T cell receptor beta chains were read from a single sample in a study of tumor-infiltrating lymphocytes in localized non-small cell lung cancer. The table came from immunoSEQ multiplex PCR; TCRdb's copy has only in-frame clones and leaves some out. Here the sample spans about 12,000 clones, just over 85% being singletons. The sequencing input was lung tumor tissue. The receptors come from a human donor with non-small cell lung cancer. Both conserved end residues are part of each CDR3. D genes are given only for firm matches. Clone sizes are given selectively: once, few, many, or a class where the clone is expanded.

clone size	V gene	J gene	D gene	CDR3 DNA	CDR3 protein
NA	TRBV13	TRBJ2-5	TRBD1	TGTGCCAGCAGTGACAGGGGACTCATCCAAGAGACCCAGTACTTC	CASSDRGLIQETQYF
NA	TRBV23-1	TRBJ2-4	NA	TGCGCCAGCACTCCGCGAAAGCTGTACGTTTCCTTAGCCAAAAACATTCAGTACTTC	CASTPRKLYVSLAKNIQYF
NA	TRBV7-6	TRBJ2-1	TRBD2	TGTGCCAGCAGCCAAACCGGGACTAGCGGATACAATGAGCAGTTCTTC	CASSQTGTSGYNEQFF
NA	TRBV6-1	TRBJ2-3	TRBD2	TGTGCCAGCAGTGAAGCGAGTACTAGCGGGCCAGGCACAGATACGCAGTATTTT	CASSEASTSGPGTDTQYF
NA	TRBV4-1	TRBJ1-4	NA	TGCGCCAGCAGCCGGACGGGACTTCTCGAAAATGAAAAACTGTTTTTT	CASSRTGLLENEKLFF
NA	TRBV5-5	TRBJ2-7	NA	TGTGCCAGCAGCCACAGCGGGCCAGGGTACGAGCAGTACTTC	CASSHSGPGYEQYF
NA	TRBV6-1	TRBJ2-4	TRBD2	TGTGCCAGCAGTGAAGATCGGGGGGGCAGCATAAACATTCAGTACTTC	CASSEDRGGSINIQYF
NA	TRBV2	TRBJ2-3	TRBD1	TGTGCCAGCAGGGGGACAGGGGTGACAGATACGCAGTATTTT	CASRGTGVTDTQYF
NA	TRBV28	TRBJ2-7	NA	TGTGCCAGCAGTCCCTGGTTGGTCGGGGAGCAGTACTTC	CASSPWLVGEQYF
NA	TRBV7-9	TRBJ1-2	NA	TGTGCCAGCAGCGCCAGTAACTATGGCTACACCTTC	CASSASNYGYTF
once	TRBV5-4	TRBJ2-5	TRBD2	TGTGCCAGCAGCCGCGCCGAGCTAGCGGGAGGTACCCAGTACTTC	CASSRAELAGGTQYF
NA	TRBV6-1	TRBJ1-2	TRBD1	TGTGCCAGCACCCAAGGGAGGGGGCGCCTCTATGGCTACACCTTC	CASTQGRGRLYGYTF
once	TRBV29-1	TRBJ1-2	NA	TGCAGCGTTTTGGACAGCGGAGGGACCTATGGCTACACCTTC	CSVLDSGGTYGYTF
once	TRBV10-3	TRBJ1-1	NA	TGTGCCGGAAACCCGGAGGACACTGAAGCTTTCTTT	CAGNPEDTEAFF
NA	TRBV19	TRBJ2-2	TRBD1	TGTGCCAGTAGTCCTCATCGCGGGACAGGGGGCTCCGGGGAGCTGTTTTTT	CASSPHRGTGGSGELFF
NA	TRBV2	TRBJ2-5	TRBD1	TGTGCCAGCAGTGAATGGACAGGGGGCGCCGAGACCCAGTACTTC	CASSEWTGGAETQYF
NA	TRBV28	TRBJ1-2	NA	TGTGCCAGCAGTTCAGGAGATAATAACTATGGCTACACCTTC	CASSSGDNNYGYTF
NA	TRBV11-2	TRBJ2-2	NA	TGTGCCAGCAGCGAAGGGAGGAACACCGGGGAGCTGTTTTTT	CASSEGRNTGELFF
NA	TRBV27	TRBJ2-3	NA	TGTGCCAGCAAAAAGGGGGATACGCAGTATTTT	CASKKGDTQYF
NA	TRBV5-1	TRBJ2-1	NA	TGCGCCAGCAGCTTCGGCAGGGGTGGGTACAATGAGCAGTTCTTC	CASSFGRGGYNEQFF
NA	TRBV18	TRBJ2-1	NA	TGTGCCAGCTCACCGGTCGGCTTGGGACACGAGCAGTTCTTC	CASSPVGLGHEQFF
NA	TRBV7-8	TRBJ2-3	TRBD2	TGTGCCAGCAGCTTAAAGGCGGGAGCCGTGGGCACAGATACGCAGTATTTT	CASSLKAGAVGTDTQYF
once	TRBV6-1	TRBJ1-2	TRBD1	TGTGCCACAAGGACAGGAGATACCAACTATGGCTACACCTTC	CATRTGDTNYGYTF
once	TRBV5-1	TRBJ2-5	TRBD1	TGCGCCAGCAGCTGGGGACAGGGGGCGTGGACCCAGTACTTC	CASSWGQGAWTQYF
NA	TRBV14	TRBJ1-2	TRBD1	TGTGCCAGCAGCCAAGCGGTCCCGGGACAGGGATCTAACTATGGCTACACCTTC	CASSQAVPGQGSNYGYTF
once	TRBV28	TRBJ2-3	NA	TGTGCCAGCAGTCGGACAGATACGCAGTATTTT	CASSRTDTQYF
NA	TRBV6-5	TRBJ2-3	TRBD1	TGTGCCAGCAGTCGGGACAGAGATACGCAGTATTTT	CASSRDRDTQYF
NA	TRBV19	TRBJ2-2	NA	TGTGCCAGTACCACGGCCGGGCCCGGGGAGCTGTTTTTT	CASTTAGPGELFF
NA	TRBV30	TRBJ2-2	NA	TGTGCCTGGAGTGTTCCGCGCGAGAACACCGGGGAGCTGTTTTTT	CAWSVPRENTGELFF
NA	TRBV6-5	TRBJ2-2	TRBD2	TGTGCCAGCAGTTACGTCCTGGGGGGGACCGGGGAGCTGTTTTTT	CASSYVLGGTGELFF
NA	TRBV7-6	TRBJ2-1	TRBD2	TGTGCCAGCAGCCCCCCCAGGGAGGGCCCGAGGAATGAGCAGTTCTTC	CASSPPREGPRNEQFF
NA	TRBV2	TRBJ2-2	TRBD2	TGTGCCAGCAGTGCTGAGCTAGCGGTCCCGAACACCGGGGAGCTGTTTTTT	CASSAELAVPNTGELFF
NA	TRBV10-3	TRBJ1-5	NA	TGTGCCATCAGCGATGGGCGGGACCAGCCCCAGCATTTT	CAISDGRDQPQHF
NA	TRBV9	TRBJ2-7	NA	TGTGCCAGCAGCGTAGGACAAGGGACCTACGAGCAGTACTTC	CASSVGQGTYEQYF
NA	TRBV6-1	TRBJ2-7	TRBD2	TGTGCCAGCAGGGAACCGGGACTAGCGGTTGGGCAGCAGTACTTC	CASREPGLAVGQQYF
once	TRBV25-1	TRBJ1-2	NA	TGTGCCAGCAGTAGTGACAGCTACTATGGCTACACCTTC	CASSSDSYYGYTF